The rows below give T cell receptor beta chains drawn from one sample of a study of control samples from healthy donors and cancer patients. The method was immunoSEQ multiplex PCR; TCRdb's version includes in-frame clones alone and lacks a portion of them. The sample holds some 90,000 clones; about 89% are singletons and the top ten take nearly 0.95%. Sequenced sample: blood. The receptors derive from a woman aged 25 to 39 in good health. Each CDR3 is given with its conserved first and last residue. D genes are given only for firm matches. Only some rows state a clone size, as once, few, many or a class for expanded clones.

V gene: TRBV18; D gene: .; clone size: few; J gene: TRBJ1-4; CDR3 DNA: TGTGCCAGCTCACCTCGGGGAGGAGGGTCTAATGAAAAACTGTTTTTT; CDR3 protein: CASSPRGGGSNEKLFF
V gene: TRBV5-1; D gene: TRBD1; clone size: .; J gene: TRBJ2-5; CDR3 DNA: TGCGCCAGCAGCTTTGACAGGGGGCGATGGGAGACCCAGTACTTC; CDR3 protein: CASSFDRGRWETQYF
V gene: TRBV6-1; D gene: .; clone size: .; J gene: TRBJ2-5; CDR3 DNA: TGTGCCAGCAGTGAAGGCAGCCAAGAGACCCAGTACTTC; CDR3 protein: CASSEGSQETQYF
V gene: TRBV19; D gene: TRBD1; clone size: .; J gene: TRBJ1-6; CDR3 DNA: TGTGCCAGTAATTTCGGCAGGGGGCTAAATAATTCACCCCTCCACTTT; CDR3 protein: CASNFGRGLNNSPLHF
V gene: TRBV7-3; D gene: TRBD1; clone size: .; J gene: TRBJ2-1; CDR3 DNA: TGTGCCAGCAACGTTGGTGGGGGACAGGGTGTTAATGAGCAGTTCTTC; CDR3 protein: CASNVGGGQGVNEQFF
V gene: TRBV5-1; D gene: .; clone size: .; J gene: TRBJ1-4; CDR3 DNA: TGCGCCAGCAGGCCCGGACAGCAACCCCTCACAACTAATGAAAAACTGTTTTTT; CDR3 protein: CASRPGQQPLTTNEKLFF
V gene: TRBV5-6; D gene: .; clone size: .; J gene: TRBJ1-4; CDR3 DNA: TGTGCCAGCAGCTTGGCCGGGAGGGCAGAAGCTGAAAAACTGTTTTTT; CDR3 protein: CASSLAGRAEAEKLFF
V gene: TRBV30; D gene: .; clone size: .; J gene: TRBJ1-2; CDR3 DNA: TGTGCCTGGAGTCCAGGGGAGGGCTACACCTTC; CDR3 protein: CAWSPGEGYTF
V gene: TRBV2; D gene: TRBD2; clone size: .; J gene: TRBJ2-3; CDR3 DNA: TGTGCCAGCATCAAGACTAGCGGGGGGGTGTATACGCAGTATTTT; CDR3 protein: CASIKTSGGVYTQYF
V gene: TRBV11-2; D gene: .; clone size: .; J gene: TRBJ1-4; CDR3 DNA: TGTGCCAGCAGCTTGGGGGATGAAAAACTGTTTTTT; CDR3 protein: CASSLGDEKLFF
V gene: TRBV28; D gene: .; clone size: .; J gene: TRBJ2-1; CDR3 DNA: TGTGCCACCCTAGGACTGACGAATGAGCAGTTCTTC; CDR3 protein: CATLGLTNEQFF
V gene: TRBV18; D gene: .; clone size: .; J gene: TRBJ1-1; CDR3 DNA: TGTGCCAGCTCACCCGGCAGGTCGCCGATGAACACTGAAGCTTTCTTT; CDR3 protein: CASSPGRSPMNTEAFF
V gene: TRBV11-2; D gene: TRBD1; clone size: .; J gene: TRBJ1-1; CDR3 DNA: TGTGCCAGCAGACGATCAGGGGGTTGGGCCCTTTTGAACACTGAAGCTTTCTTT; CDR3 protein: CASRRSGGWALLNTEAFF
V gene: TRBV27; D gene: .; clone size: .; J gene: TRBJ2-7; CDR3 DNA: TGTGCCAGCAGTTTAATCGGGATTAGGCAAGAGCAGTACTTC; CDR3 protein: CASSLIGIRQEQYF
V gene: TRBV18; D gene: .; clone size: once; J gene: TRBJ1-3; CDR3 DNA: TGTGCCAGCTCACCGAAGGGTCTGGGAAACACCATATATTTT; CDR3 protein: CASSPKGLGNTIYF
V gene: TRBV7-3; D gene: .; clone size: .; J gene: TRBJ2-2; CDR3 DNA: TGTGCCAGCAGCTTAGGGGGTATCTCCCCCGGGGAGCTGTTTTTT; CDR3 protein: CASSLGGISPGELFF
V gene: TRBV11-1; D gene: .; clone size: .; J gene: TRBJ2-1; CDR3 DNA: TGTGCCAGCAGCCACTCTCTTAGGGGGTCCTACAATGAGCAGTTCTTC; CDR3 protein: CASSHSLRGSYNEQFF
V gene: TRBV5-5; D gene: .; clone size: .; J gene: TRBJ2-7; CDR3 DNA: TGTGCCAGCACCCTCGGAACGAGGGGAGCCTACGAGCAGTACTTC; CDR3 protein: CASTLGTRGAYEQYF
V gene: TRBV19; D gene: .; clone size: .; J gene: TRBJ1-2; CDR3 DNA: TGTGCCAGTAGTACTCCACTCCAGGGGTCCGGTGGCTACACCTTC; CDR3 protein: CASSTPLQGSGGYTF
V gene: TRBV27; D gene: TRBD1; clone size: .; J gene: TRBJ2-7; CDR3 DNA: TGTGCCAGCAGTGAATGGACAGGGGGCAGCTACGAGCAGTACTTC; CDR3 protein: CASSEWTGGSYEQYF
V gene: TRBV18; D gene: TRBD1; clone size: .; J gene: TRBJ1-3; CDR3 DNA: TGTGCCAGCTCACCACAGGGGACAGCAGTCTCTGGAAACACCATATATTTT; CDR3 protein: CASSPQGTAVSGNTIYF
V gene: TRBV28; D gene: .; clone size: .; J gene: TRBJ1-1; CDR3 DNA: TGTGCCAGCAGTCCCCACCGGGACACTGAAGCTTTCTTT; CDR3 protein: CASSPHRDTEAFF
V gene: TRBV30; D gene: TRBD1; clone size: .; J gene: TRBJ1-2; CDR3 DNA: TGTGCCTGGAGTGGGGGACAGGGGGGGGGCTACACCTTC; CDR3 protein: CAWSGGQGGGYTF
V gene: TRBV5-1; D gene: .; clone size: few; J gene: TRBJ2-3; CDR3 DNA: TGCGCCAGCAGCCGGGGTGGGGTGGCAGATACGCAGTATTTT; CDR3 protein: CASSRGGVADTQYF
V gene: TRBV19; D gene: .; clone size: .; J gene: TRBJ2-7; CDR3 DNA: TGTGCCAGTCAAATGGACGGCTCCTACGAGCAGTACTTC; CDR3 protein: CASQMDGSYEQYF
V gene: TRBV5-1; D gene: .; clone size: .; J gene: TRBJ2-7; CDR3 DNA: TGCGCCAGCAGCTTGGGGACAGCTTCCTACGAGCAGTACTTC; CDR3 protein: CASSLGTASYEQYF
V gene: TRBV2; D gene: TRBD1; clone size: .; J gene: TRBJ2-7; CDR3 DNA: TGTGCCAGCAAAAGGGAGCAGGGGGCCTACGAGCAGTACTTC; CDR3 protein: CASKREQGAYEQYF
V gene: TRBV5-1; D gene: .; clone size: .; J gene: TRBJ1-4; CDR3 DNA: TGCGCCAGCAGCTTGGTTGGGCAGCCACGAAATAATGAAAAACTGTTTTTT; CDR3 protein: CASSLVGQPRNNEKLFF
V gene: TRBV27; D gene: .; clone size: .; J gene: TRBJ1-5; CDR3 DNA: TGTGCCAGCAGTGCCCTTTTCGGGGGGTATCAGCCCCAGCATTTT; CDR3 protein: CASSALFGGYQPQHF
V gene: TRBV9; D gene: .; clone size: .; J gene: TRBJ1-4; CDR3 DNA: TGTGCCAGCAGCGTAAGGCCAACACTGGCAACTAATGAAAAACTGTTTTTT; CDR3 protein: CASSVRPTLATNEKLFF
V gene: TRBV5-1; D gene: TRBD2; clone size: .; J gene: TRBJ2-5; CDR3 DNA: TGCGCCAGCAGCTTGGGGGGACTAGATGAGAAGACCCAGTACTTC; CDR3 protein: CASSLGGLDEKTQYF
V gene: TRBV5-1; D gene: .; clone size: .; J gene: TRBJ2-7; CDR3 DNA: TGCGCCAGCAGCTTGGTGGAACCTCGGGAGCAGTACTTC; CDR3 protein: CASSLVEPREQYF
V gene: TRBV5-5; D gene: .; clone size: few; J gene: TRBJ1-5; CDR3 DNA: TGTGCCAGCAGCTTGGCCTCCGGGAGCAATCAGCCCCAGCATTTT; CDR3 protein: CASSLASGSNQPQHF
V gene: TRBV5-6; D gene: .; clone size: .; J gene: TRBJ2-2; CDR3 DNA: TGTGCCAGCAGCTTGGGGACAGCCACCGGGGAGCTGTTTTTT; CDR3 protein: CASSLGTATGELFF
V gene: TRBV5-1; D gene: .; clone size: .; J gene: TRBJ1-3; CDR3 DNA: TGCGCCAGCAGACCTGGGGGGGCAGCGGGAGGAAACACCATATATTTT; CDR3 protein: CASRPGGAAGGNTIYF
V gene: TRBV18; D gene: .; clone size: .; J gene: TRBJ2-7; CDR3 DNA: TGTGCCAGCTCACCACAAGGACAGACTCTGTACGAGCAGTACTTC; CDR3 protein: CASSPQGQTLYEQYF
V gene: TRBV9; D gene: TRBD1; clone size: .; J gene: TRBJ2-3; CDR3 DNA: TGTGCCAGCAGCGCCGGGACAGGGGCAGATACGCAGTATTTT; CDR3 protein: CASSAGTGADTQYF
V gene: TRBV5-1; D gene: TRBD2; clone size: few; J gene: TRBJ2-7; CDR3 DNA: TGCGCCAGCAGCTTGTTCGCTAGCGGGAGTGGGGGTTCCTACGAGCAGTACTTC; CDR3 protein: CASSLFASGSGGSYEQYF
V gene: TRBV10-3; D gene: .; clone size: .; J gene: TRBJ1-5; CDR3 DNA: TGTGCCATCGGAAATACAGGGACGGGGAGCAATCAGCCCCAGCATTTT; CDR3 protein: CAIGNTGTGSNQPQHF
V gene: TRBV3-1/TRBV3-2; D gene: .; clone size: .; J gene: TRBJ1-1; CDR3 DNA: TGTGCCAGCAGCCAACCCCGGGGGGGAAGGAACACTGAAGCTTTCTTT; CDR3 protein: CASSQPRGGRNTEAFF
V gene: TRBV3-1/TRBV3-2; D gene: .; clone size: .; J gene: TRBJ2-1; CDR3 DNA: TGTGCCAGCAGGTCAGGGCCCACTAATGAGCAGTTCTTC; CDR3 protein: CASRSGPTNEQFF
V gene: TRBV18; D gene: .; clone size: .; J gene: TRBJ1-2; CDR3 DNA: TGTGCCAGCTCACAACTTCGGCAGGGGAGTGGGGCTAACTATGGCTACACCTTC; CDR3 protein: CASSQLRQGSGANYGYTF
V gene: TRBV7-8; D gene: .; clone size: few; J gene: TRBJ2-2; CDR3 DNA: TGTGCCAGCAGCCAACAGGGAACCGGGGAGCTGTTTTTT; CDR3 protein: CASSQQGTGELFF
V gene: TRBV12-5; D gene: TRBD1; clone size: .; J gene: TRBJ1-5; CDR3 DNA: TGTGCTAGTGGTTTGAACAGGGGCGATATTGTGGTTGTGCCCCAGCATTTT; CDR3 protein: CASGLNRGDIVVVPQHF
V gene: TRBV10-3; D gene: .; clone size: .; J gene: TRBJ1-5; CDR3 DNA: TGTGCCATCAGTGAGGTGACCCCCGCTAGCAATCAGCCCCAGCATTTT; CDR3 protein: CAISEVTPASNQPQHF
V gene: TRBV27; D gene: .; clone size: .; J gene: TRBJ2-1; CDR3 DNA: TGTGCCAGCAGTTTCCGGGAGTCGGTCAATGAGCAGTTCTTC; CDR3 protein: CASSFRESVNEQFF